Shown below are 17 T cell receptor beta chains from a single sample sequenced in a study of blood T cell repertoires in COVID-19. Some clones are missing from TCRdb's copy, which holds only in-frame ones; the method was immunoSEQ multiplex PCR. This table holds about 76,000 clones, around nine tenths found once. Sequencing was done on a sample of peripheral blood. Receptors originate from a human donor in a cohort sampled during active COVID-19.

The chain joins TRBV6-2 or TRBV6-3 to TRBJ2-1, with TRBD1 identical over 8 bases. This CDR3 region has 17 residues. Germline V gene lookup returns CDR1 MNHEY and CDR2 SVGEGT. V was pared by 4 bases and J by 0 bases, with 8 bases of the junction left unmatched. Here the CDR3 reads CASSFGQGPTSYNEQFF. In DNA, the CDR3 is TGTGCCAGCAGTTTCGGACAGGGCCCCACCTCCTACAATGAGCAGTTCTTC.

This clone was seen only once. The V call is TRBV9, the J call TRBJ1-1, with no clear D. This CDR3 region has 15 residues. V lost 0 bases and J 3 bases, leaving 12 bases between the germline ends. Looked up from germline, CDR1 is SGDLS and CDR2 is YYNGEE. The CDR3 nucleotides are TGTGCCAGCAGCGTAGTATCGGGGAGAGACACTGAAGCTTTCTTT. Translated, it gives CASSVVSGRDTEAFF.

The chain joins TRBV7-3 to TRBJ1-1; D remains unclear. Germline loops: CDR1 SGHTA, CDR2 FQGTGA. The CDR3 is made up of 15 amino acids. Between the trimmed V and J ends, which lost 5 bases and 4 bases, there was a span of 17 bases. CDR3 loop: CASSPSTPFSTEAFF. For the CDR3, the DNA is TGTGCCAGCAGCCCCTCGACTCCTTTCAGCACTGAAGCTTTCTTT.

The chain carries TRBV4-2 and TRBJ2-3; 11 bases are shared with TRBD2. CDR3 size: 16 residues. The junction had 11 bases not matched to a gene; V was cut back by 6 bases and J by 6 bases. CDR1 LGHNA and CDR2 YNFKEQ come from the germline V gene. CDR3 nucleotide sequence: TGTGCCAGCAGAGTTCTAGCGGGAGGCCCCCGGGATACGCAGTATTTT. It yields the protein CASRVLAGGPRDTQYF.

This chain joins TRBV4-2 and TRBJ1-3; weak D call: TRBD1 (5 bases). V shed 1 base and J shed 2 bases, with 9 bases lying between them. The V gene's germline CDR1 is LGHNA and CDR2 YNFKEQ. This CDR3 has 15 residues. CDR3 bases: TGTGCCAGCAGCCAAGCTTCCAGGGCTGGAAACACCATATATTTT. Its protein is CASSQASRAGNTIYF.

The chain links TRBV27 to TRBJ1-2; 9 bases are a match to TRBD1. Per germline, CDR1 MNHEY and CDR2 SMNVEV (reference sequence). The CDR3 is made up of 13 amino acids. J gave up 8 bases and V 6 bases, and 7 bases lay outside the gene matches. CDR3 DNA: TGTGCCAGCAGCCGTACAGGGGGCACGGGCTACACCTTC. It is translated as CASSRTGGTGYTF.

Notes on this clone: The same CDR3 is also encoded by other DNA sequences in this sample. CDR3 nucleotide sequence: TGTGCCAGCAGCGTAGGAGGCGATGGCTACACCTTC. Protein: CASSVGGDGYTF. The V call is TRBV9, the J call TRBJ1-2; D remains unclear. CDR3 length: 12 amino acids. Germline loops: CDR1 SGDLS, CDR2 YYNGEE. V was trimmed by 0 bases and J by 6 bases, leaving 6 bases between them.

The genes are TRBV28 and TRBJ2-7, with TRBD1 matching 10 bases. The trim removed 5 bases at V and 6 bases at J, leaving 10 bases unmatched. The CDR3 loop spans 15 amino acids. Germline values: CDR1 MDHEN, CDR2 SYDVKM. The CDR3 region is CASSLYPDRGPEQYF. CDR3 coding DNA: TGTGCCAGCAGTCTCTACCCCGACAGGGGGCCCGAGCAGTACTTC.

The chain combines TRBV20-1 with TRBJ2-1, with D uncertain. Trimming removed 6 bases at V and 6 bases at J, with 9 bases between. Germline loops: CDR1 DFQATT, CDR2 SNEGSKA (reference sequence). CDR3 length equals 11 residues. The CDR3 sequence is CSATPGNEQFF. The CDR3 DNA follows: TGCAGTGCCACTCCTGGCAATGAGCAGTTCTTC.

This clone has only one observation. Relative to the germline gene, one junction end is altered; a read error may explain this. The chain employs TRBV27 and TRBJ1-5; D is unresolved. Germline CDR1 and CDR2: MNHEY and SMNVEV (reference sequence). This CDR3 is built from 12 residues. The CDR3 spells CASIPRSSKDRF. CDR3 coding DNA: TGTGCCAGCATCCCCCGGTCTAGTAAAGATCGTTTT.

The genes are TRBV28 and TRBJ1-4; 7 bases line up with TRBD1. Unmatched junction bases numbered 9, after V lost 3 bases and J lost 11 bases. Germline V gives CDR1 MDHEN, CDR2 SYDVKM. This CDR3 is built from 14 residues. CDR3 DNA sequence: TGTGCCAGCAGTTTTTATACAGGGGAAGGGAAACTGTTTTTT. It specifies CASSFYTGEGKLFF.

This chain joins TRBV24-1 and TRBJ2-1; TRBD2 matches at 8 bases. Germline V CDR1 and CDR2: KGHDR, SFDVKD. CDR3 length: 14 amino acids. V lost 3 bases to trimming and J lost 6 bases; unmatched junction nucleotides: 3. Here the CDR3 DNA reads TGTGCCACCAGTGATGCCGGGAGGGTCAATGAGCAGTTCTTC. It is translated as CATSDAGRVNEQFF.

This rearrangement joins TRBV6-5 to TRBJ1-4; D is undetermined. V was pared by 6 bases and J by 5 bases, with 7 bases between. This CDR3 contains 12 residues. The germline CDR1 and CDR2 sequences are MNHEY and SVGAGI. The CDR3 DNA follows: TGTGCCAGCAGACGCCAGAATGAAAAACTGTTTTTT. Its translation is CASRRQNEKLFF.

The chain recombines TRBV5-6 with TRBJ2-5; TRBD1 might be the D (5 bases). This CDR3 spans 15 amino acids. V lost 3 bases and J lost 5, with 17 bases in between. Germline V gene data show CDR1 as SGHDT and CDR2 as YYEEEE. CDR3 protein: CASSSLVGPAETQYF. The CDR3 DNA is TGTGCCAGCAGCTCCCTTGTGGGGCCAGCGGAGACCCAGTACTTC.

The gene calls are TRBV6-2 or TRBV6-3 and TRBJ1-5; TRBD1 aligns across 7 bases. This CDR3 is built from 16 residues. Germline CDR1 is MNHEY and CDR2 is SVGEGT. The V gene end was trimmed by 2 bases and the J gene end by 4 bases; junction bases not matched to a gene: 8. The CDR3 DNA reads TGTGCCAGCAGTTACAACGGACAGGTTCAGAATCAGCCCCAGCATTTT. Its protein is CASSYNGQVQNQPQHF.

J is TRBJ2-1 and V is TRBV19, with TRBD2 as a possible D gene (6 bases). This CDR3 contains 15 residues. Trimming took off 1 base at V and 0 bases at J, with 7 bases between the two ends. Looked up from germline, CDR1 is LNHDA and CDR2 is SQIVND (reference sequence). The chain's CDR3 is CASSIAGDSYNEQFF. CDR3 DNA: TGTGCCAGTAGTATAGCGGGAGACTCCTACAATGAGCAGTTCTTC. The entire variable domain, with the rest obtained from reference TRBV19 and TRBJ2-1, is as follows: DGGITQSPKYLFRKEGQNVTLSCEQNLNHDAMYWYRQDPGQGLRLIYYSQIVNDFQKGDIAEGYSVSREKKESFPLTVTSAQKNPTAFYLCASSIAGDSYNEQFFGPGTRLTVL.

The rearrangement links TRBV7-9 to TRBJ2-7; 8 bases match TRBD1. V gave up 5 bases and J gave up 4 bases; unmatched junction bases: 7. Germline values: CDR1 SEHNR, CDR2 FQNEAQ (reference sequence). The length of the CDR3 is 14 residues. The DNA for the CDR3 is TGTGCCAGCAGCGAACCTGGACAGGGATACGAGCAGTACTTC. Protein: CASSEPGQGYEQYF.